This T cell receptor (beta chain) was sequenced during a study of cytomegalovirus exposure and HLA in healthy donors. Study-wide background: A subsequent analysis stated that the roughly 120 validation repertoires were run on the same platform as the roughly 670 first-cohort repertoires. General study findings and limits: According to reports, the classifier identified cytomegalovirus status with high specificity and sensitivity. CMV antigen specificity was confirmed in vitro for a few CMV-associated chains. Rare sequences made up most TCRs, while some public TCRs were found in many donors.

In the case of this clone: Its antigen remains unidentified.

Germline lookup yields CDR1 SGHTA and CDR2 FQGNSA. This CDR3 spans 14 amino acids. With 1 base removed from V and 3 bases from J, the gap between germline ends came to 10 bases. Here immunoSEQ multiplex PCR was the method, and the copy in TCRdb shows in-frame clones only, minus some. The sample has 300,000 to 400,000 clones, roughly 90% seen once. V usage is TRBV7-2 and J usage is TRBJ2-7; no clear D gene. The sequence was obtained from a woman aged 18-29 years in good health and CMV-seronegative. What was sequenced was PBMCs. In nucleotides, the CDR3 is TGTGCCAGCAGCTTAGAGCTTAAATACTACGAGCAGTACTTC. Residues: CASSLELKYYEQYF.